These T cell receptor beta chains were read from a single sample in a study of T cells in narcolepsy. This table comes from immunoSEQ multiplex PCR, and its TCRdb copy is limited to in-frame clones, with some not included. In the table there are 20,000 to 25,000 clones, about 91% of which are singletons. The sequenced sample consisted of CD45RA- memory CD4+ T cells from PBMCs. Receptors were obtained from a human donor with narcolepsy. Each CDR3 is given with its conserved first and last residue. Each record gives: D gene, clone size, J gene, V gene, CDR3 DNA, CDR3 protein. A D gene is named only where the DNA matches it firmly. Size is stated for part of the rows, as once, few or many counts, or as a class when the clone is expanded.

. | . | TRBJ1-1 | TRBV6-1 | TGTGCCAGCAGGGTGAAGCGGGGGACTGAAGCTTTCTTT | CASRVKRGTEAFF
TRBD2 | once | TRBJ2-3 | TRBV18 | TGTGCCAGCAGTAGACTAGCGGGAGTTCAAGATACGCAGTATTTT | CASSRLAGVQDTQYF
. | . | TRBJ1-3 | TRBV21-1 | TGTGCCAGCAGCAAAGGGTGGAGGGTTTGGTCCCCGGACACCATATATTTT | CASSKGWRVWSPDTIYF
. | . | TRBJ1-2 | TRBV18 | TGTGCCAGCTCACCTAAACAGAACTATGGCTACACCTTC | CASSPKQNYGYTF
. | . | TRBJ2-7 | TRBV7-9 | TGTGCCAGCAGCTTCTTACAGGGCTCCTACGAGCAGTACTTC | CASSFLQGSYEQYF
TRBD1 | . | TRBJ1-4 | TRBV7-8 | TGTGCCAGCAGCTTAGGGGACAGGGTTGGTATTGGAGAAAAACTGTTTTTT | CASSLGDRVGIGEKLFF
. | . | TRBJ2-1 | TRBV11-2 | TGTGCCAGCAGCTTACGGCACCCCACGTCAGGCAATGAGCAGTTCTTC | CASSLRHPTSGNEQFF
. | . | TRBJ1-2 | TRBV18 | TGTGCCAGCTCACCAATGGCAGGGAGAAGTAACTATGGCTACACCTTC | CASSPMAGRSNYGYTF
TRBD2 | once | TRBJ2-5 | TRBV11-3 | TGTGCCAGCAGCAAGCGGACTAGCGGGGAAGAGACCCAGTACTTC | CASSKRTSGEETQYF
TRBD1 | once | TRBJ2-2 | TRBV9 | TGTGCCAGCAGCGCCGGGACAGGGATCGACACCGGGGAGCTGTTTTTT | CASSAGTGIDTGELFF
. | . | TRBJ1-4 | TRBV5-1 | TGCGCCAGCAGCGCACAGGGTTCGGCTAATGAAAAACTGTTTTTT | CASSAQGSANEKLFF
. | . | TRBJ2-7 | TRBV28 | TGTGCCAGCAGTCTACTCTCGGGCGAGCAGTACTTC | CASSLLSGEQYF
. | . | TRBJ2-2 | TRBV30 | TGTGCCTGGAGCCCAACGAGGGAGCTGTTTTTT | CAWSPTRELFF
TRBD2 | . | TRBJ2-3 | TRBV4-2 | TGTGCCAGCGCGACTAGCGTGGGTGAGGATACGCAGTATTTT | CASATSVGEDTQYF
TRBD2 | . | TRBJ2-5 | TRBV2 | TGTGCCAGCAGTCCCGGGACTAGCTTGCAAGAGACCCAGTACTTC | CASSPGTSLQETQYF
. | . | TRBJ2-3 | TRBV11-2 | TGTGCCAGCAGCTTTGGCGCAGGGAGCACAGATACGCAGTATTTT | CASSFGAGSTDTQYF
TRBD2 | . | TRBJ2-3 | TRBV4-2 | TGTGCCAGCAGCTTATCTGGCGGGGGAGACGAACGCACAGATACGCAGTATTTT | CASSLSGGGDERTDTQYF
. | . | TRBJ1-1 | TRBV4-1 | TGCGCCAGCAGCCCAAATAAGCGTCTCACCACGAACACTGAAGCTTTCTTT | CASSPNKRLTTNTEAFF
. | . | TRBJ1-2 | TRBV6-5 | TGTGCCAGCAGAAGAGACAGACTCTATGGCTACACCTTC | CASRRDRLYGYTF
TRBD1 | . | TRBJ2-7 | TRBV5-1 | TGCGCCAGCAGCGGACAGGGCTACGAGCAGTACTTC | CASSGQGYEQYF
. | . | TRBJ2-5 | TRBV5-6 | TGTGCCAGCAGCAGTGGGGCAGAAGAGACCCAGTACTTC | CASSSGAEETQYF
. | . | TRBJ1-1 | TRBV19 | TGTGCCAGTAGTATGGTCAGAATGAACACTGAAGCTTTCTTT | CASSMVRMNTEAFF
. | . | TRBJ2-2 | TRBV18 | TGTGCCAGCTCACGAGACATGGGGGACACCGGGGAGCTGTTTTTT | CASSRDMGDTGELFF
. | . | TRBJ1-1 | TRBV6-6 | TGTGCCAGCCACACTCTGAGGGGAAGGACTGAAGCTTTCTTT | CASHTLRGRTEAFF
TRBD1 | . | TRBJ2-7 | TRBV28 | TGTGCCAGCAGTCGGCCGGGACAGGGCTCCTACGAGCAGTACTTC | CASSRPGQGSYEQYF
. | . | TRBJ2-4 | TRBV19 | TGTGCCAGTAGTATAGATCTACGACTAGCCAAAAACATTCAGTACTTC | CASSIDLRLAKNIQYF
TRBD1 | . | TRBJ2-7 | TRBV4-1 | TGCGCCAGCAGCCGGCAGGGGGCTTCCTACGAGCAGTACTTC | CASSRQGASYEQYF
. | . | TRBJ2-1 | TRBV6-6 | TGTGCCAGCAGTACCCACACAGGTGACAATGAGCAGTTCTTC | CASSTHTGDNEQFF
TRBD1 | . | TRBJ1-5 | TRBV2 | TGTGCCAGCAGCCGGGACAGTTCCTTGCATTTT | CASSRDSSLHF